Each of the 21 T cell receptor beta chains below was sequenced from the same sample in a study of T cells after yellow fever vaccination. Via MiXCR, TCRdb re-called the 5' RACE reads, giving one row per CDR3 protein. This sample has 620,000 or so distinct CDR3 sequences, with 10% to 15% found just once. Sequences were derived from PBMCs, sampled on the day of the yellow fever booster vaccination. The receptors stem from a man aged 25-45 years who received the YFV17D yellow fever vaccine.

In this sample, this clonotype turned up many times. The chain couples TRBV12-3 or TRBV12-4 to TRBJ2-2, with 7 nucleotides matching TRBD2. The CDR3 consists of 14 residues. The junction had 3 bases not matched to a gene; V was cut back by 5 bases and J by 3 bases. The CDR3 loop is CASSSREDTGELFF. CDR3 DNA: TGTGCCAGCAGTAGTCGGGAGGACACCGGGGAGCTGTTTTTT.

The J gene is TRBJ2-2, the V gene TRBV13; tentatively, D is TRBD1 (5 bases). The CDR3 has 15 residues. V dropped 2 bases and J dropped 4 bases, with 11 bases sitting between them. Germline values: CDR1 PRHDT, CDR2 FYEKMQ (reference sequence). CDR3 DNA sequence: TGTGCCAGCAGCTTACTCGGACACCCCACCGGGGAGCTGTTTTTT. Translating it yields CASSLLGHPTGELFF.

The V gene is TRBV3-1, the J gene TRBJ1-6; tentatively, D is TRBD1 (5 bases). In germline, CDR1 is LGHDT, CDR2 YNNKEL (reference sequence). There are 15 residues in the CDR3. V shed 4 bases and J shed 8 bases, with 15 bases lying between them. The CDR3 region is CASSPGTAGDSPLHF. CDR3 DNA sequence: TGTGCCAGCAGCCCCGGGACGGCGGGGGATTCACCCCTCCACTTT.

This clonotype occurred many times. The J gene is TRBJ1-6, the V gene TRBV5-1; D not certain. CDR1 and CDR2 (germline): SGHRS, YFSETQ. There are 17 residues in the CDR3. The germline V and J ends were trimmed by 4 bases and 7 bases, with 21 bases remaining between them. CDR3 region: CASSLPEPVSQNSPLHF. The CDR3 DNA follows: TGCGCCAGCAGCCTCCCGGAGCCAGTCTCCCAGAATTCACCCCTCCACTTT.

The chain has TRBV11-2 and TRBJ2-2; possible D gene TRBD2, 6 bases. Per the germline V gene, CDR1 is SGHAT and CDR2 is FQNNGV. V lost 0 bases, J lost 6 bases, and 11 bases lay in between. The CDR3 is made up of 15 amino acids. This CDR3 reads CASSLDGLPPGELFF. CDR3 nucleotides: TGTGCCAGCAGCTTAGACGGACTACCTCCCGGGGAGCTGTTTTTT.

This clonotype occurred many times. This sequence joins TRBV18 and TRBJ2-7; no reliable D call. The CDR3 loop spans 14 amino acids. V shed 3 bases and J shed 0 bases, with 9 bases lying between them. CDR1 is KGHSH and CDR2 is LQKENI in the germline V gene. The CDR3 reads CASSPGFISYEQYF. The CDR3 DNA follows: TGTGCCAGCTCACCCGGATTCATCTCCTACGAGCAGTACTTC. Full variable domain (rest looked up from reference TRBV18 and TRBJ2-7): NAGVMQNPRHLVRRRGQEARLRCSPMKGHSHVYWYRQLPEEGLKFMVYLQKENIIDESGMPKERFSAEFPKEGPSILRIQQVVRGDSAAYFCASSPGFISYEQYFGPGTRLTVT.

This clonotype was picked up a small number of times. This chain uses TRBV5-1 with TRBJ2-1; TRBD2 is a possible D gene (6 bases). V gave up 0 bases and J gave up 2 bases, with 12 bases separating them. This CDR3 is 16 amino acids long. Germline CDR1 SGHRS, CDR2 YFSETQ. The CDR3 loop is CASSLAAGPTYNEQFF. The CDR3 nucleotides read TGCGCCAGCAGCTTGGCCGCGGGGCCAACCTACAATGAGCAGTTCTTC.

This clonotype was observed a few times. The gene calls are TRBV14 and TRBJ2-7; maybe TRBD2 (6 bases). V was trimmed by 1 base and J by 6 bases, leaving 13 bases between them. Germline CDR1 reads SGHDN; CDR2 reads FVKESK. The length of the CDR3 is 14 residues. CDR3 protein: CASSQVLKGGEQYF. In DNA form, the CDR3 reads TGTGCCAGCAGCCAAGTCCTGAAGGGAGGCGAGCAGTACTTC.

The table lists this clonotype with a few counts. The rearrangement uses TRBV3-1 and TRBJ2-1; 8 bases align to TRBD2. V trimming: 3 bases; J trimming: 5 bases; junction bases outside the gene matches: 6. The CDR3 loop spans 15 amino acids. Germline loops: CDR1 LGHDT, CDR2 YNNKEL (reference sequence). CDR3 loop: CASSHVRLANNEQFF. CDR3 DNA sequence: TGTGCCAGCAGCCATGTCAGACTAGCGAACAATGAGCAGTTCTTC.

The V and J genes are TRBV5-1 and TRBJ1-6; D remains unclear. V was trimmed by 4 bases and J by 8 bases, leaving 19 bases between them. In germline, CDR1 is SGHRS, CDR2 YFSETQ. This CDR3 has 16 amino acids. The CDR3, as DNA: TGCGCCAGCAGCGCGGTCGGAACGGAGACGTATTCACCCCTCCACTTT. Translating gives CASSAVGTETYSPLHF.

This clonotype came up a few times. The chain combines TRBV5-1 with TRBJ2-3; D is ambiguous. Germline V gene sequence: CDR1 SGHRS, CDR2 YFSETQ. V gave up 0 bases and J gave up 0 bases, with 17 bases separating them. The length of the CDR3 is 18 residues. The CDR3 sequence: CASSLGPQARLSTDTQYF. The CDR3 DNA is TGCGCCAGCAGCTTGGGCCCTCAGGCTCGGTTGAGCACAGATACGCAGTATTTT.

The chain's CDR3 is CASRGGSETQYF. In DNA, the CDR3 is TGTGCCAGCAGGGGAGGGAGTGAGACCCAGTACTTC. The chain combines TRBV27 with TRBJ2-5, with 7 bases identical to TRBD2. The junction had 3 bases not matched to a gene; V was cut back by 6 bases and J by 5 bases. The CDR3 runs to 12 residues. Germline CDR1 MNHEY, CDR2 SMNVEV (reference sequence).

This clonotype came up a few times. The V call is TRBV12-3 or TRBV12-4, the J call TRBJ2-1, with 7 bases fitting TRBD2. V lost 0 bases to trimming and J lost 8 bases; unmatched junction nucleotides: 4. This CDR3 region has 14 residues. Here the CDR3 DNA reads TGTGCCAGCAGTTTAGCGGGAGGGGCATATGAGCAGTTCTTC. It translates to CASSLAGGAYEQFF.

This sequence joins TRBV6-1 and TRBJ2-5; 7 bases fit TRBD1. Germline CDR1 MNHNS, CDR2 SASEGT. The CDR3 length is 15 residues. Unmatched junction bases numbered 9, after V lost 7 bases and J lost 1 base. CDR3 in DNA: TGTGCCAGCAACCCCACCGGACAGGTCCAAGAGACCCAGTACTTC. It yields the protein CASNPTGQVQETQYF.

V gene TRBV6-2 or TRBV6-3 combines with J gene TRBJ2-7; D is unresolved. The length of the CDR3 is 11 residues. The germline V and J ends were trimmed by 0 bases and 7 bases, with 4 bases remaining between them. The germline V gene has CDR1 MNHEY and CDR2 SVGEGT. The CDR3 is CASSYSKEQYF. CDR3 nucleotide sequence: TGTGCCAGCAGTTACTCGAAGGAGCAGTACTTC.

This clonotype was observed a few times. This CDR3 reads CASSKVQREMPPDEQYF. The CDR3 DNA reads TGTGCCAGCAGCAAAGTGCAGCGGGAGATGCCCCCGGACGAGCAGTACTTC. This chain connects TRBV21-1 to TRBJ2-7; the D call of TRBD2 is as the table states it, not checked on the DNA. TRBV21-1 is a pseudogene segment. This CDR3 contains 17 residues.

Only a few counts were recorded for this clonotype. V gene TRBV20-1 combines with J gene TRBJ2-5, with 7 nucleotides matching TRBD1. The ends lost 1 base at V and 3 bases at J; junction bases unmatched: 8. The CDR3 sequence is 15 residues long. The germline V gene encodes CDR1 DFQATT and CDR2 SNEGSKA (reference sequence). The CDR3 is CSARGGPGTEETQYF. The CDR3 DNA sequence: TGCAGTGCTAGAGGGGGGCCCGGGACAGAAGAGACCCAGTACTTC.

The CDR3 sequence: CASSLGGDEAFF. Written as DNA, the CDR3 is TGTGCCAGCAGCTTAGGCGGGGATGAGGCTTTCTTT. The chain has TRBV7-2 and TRBJ1-1, with D uncertain. The germline V gene encodes CDR1 SGHTA and CDR2 FQGNSA. Trimming removed 1 base at V and 11 bases at J, with 11 bases between. The CDR3 sequence is 12 residues long.

The sample holds many counts of this clonotype. The chain carries TRBV29-1 and TRBJ2-3; D is unresolved. V lost 4 bases and J lost 0, with 2 bases in between. The CDR3 has 11 residues. The V gene's germline CDR1 is SQVTM and CDR2 ANQGSEA. CDR3 region: CSVVSTDTQYF. The CDR3 bases are TGCAGCGTTGTCAGCACAGATACGCAGTATTTT.

This clonotype was seen repeatedly, ten times or more. One junction end does not reproduce the germline sequence, and a read error may be involved. This chain joins TRBV12-3 or TRBV12-4 and TRBJ1-2; unclear D gene. CDR3 length equals 12 residues. In DNA, the CDR3 is TGTGCCAGCAGCTTAGGACTCTATGGCTACACCTTC. It is translated as CASSLGLYGYTF.

This sequence joins TRBV24-1 and TRBJ2-1; D may be TRBD1 (5 bases). V lost 9 bases to trimming and J lost 0 bases, with 11 bases between them. Per germline, CDR1 KGHDR and CDR2 SFDVKD. CDR3 length: 14 amino acids. The CDR3 DNA reads TGTGCCACCTCCCAGGGAAGCTCCTACAATGAGCAGTTCTTC. Encoded protein: CATSQGSSYNEQFF.